This T cell receptor (beta chain) emerged from a study of blood T cell repertoires in COVID-19. Data came from immunoSEQ multiplex PCR; TCRdb stores just in-frame clones and leaves some out. The repertoire holds roughly 80,000 clones, with 78% as singletons. V lost 8 bases to trimming and J lost 3 bases, with 14 bases between them. CDR1 is ENHRY and CDR2 is SYGVKD in the germline V gene. The CDR3 contains 14 residues. The chain joins TRBV10-3 to TRBJ2-1; D not certain. The receptor comes from a human donor in a cohort sampled during active COVID-19. Sequenced: peripheral blood. DNA of the CDR3: TGTGCCATCGAAGATCAAGAGAGCTACAATGAGCAGTTCTTC. Residues: CAIEDQESYNEQFF.